This T cell receptor (beta chain) was recovered during a study of blood T cell repertoires in COVID-19. Study-wide context: Acute and convalescent COVID-19 samples came from the United States, Italy and Spain.

This clone was recorded only once. This CDR3 contains 11 residues. Trimming stripped 9 bases from V and 9 bases from J, with 9 bases between. Germline values: CDR1 WSHSY, CDR2 SAAADI. Clones were read by immunoSEQ multiplex PCR, and TCRdb kept only the in-frame ones, dropping some. The table records approximately 85,000 clones, around 92% of them present only once. What was sequenced was peripheral blood. This clonotype was obtained from an older woman with active COVID-19. This chain uses TRBV10-2 with TRBJ1-6, with a possible D match to TRBD1 (6 bases). CDR3 protein: CARGGGSPLHF. CDR3 nucleotide sequence: TGCGCCAGAGGGGGGGGTTCACCCCTCCACTTT.